These T cell receptor beta chains were read from a single sample in a study of control samples from healthy donors and cancer patients. Profiling relied on immunoSEQ multiplex PCR, and the TCRdb table lists in-frame clones only, not all of them. This repertoire shows around 120,000 clones, roughly 91% found once; its top ten account for approximately 1.7%. The sample consisted of PBMCs. The source is a man aged 50 to 59 with head and neck cancer. The CDR3 runs from the conserved cysteine through the conserved F or W. The D gene is left open where the match is weak. The size of a clone is reported for some rows only, either as once, few or many, or as a class for expanded clones.

CASSSVGGLETQYF,TGTGCCAGCAGCTCGGTGGGAGGTTTAGAGACCCAGTACTTC,TRBV3-1/TRBV3-2,TRBJ2-5,.,.
CASSPGGYEQYF,TGTGCCAGCAGCCCGGGGGGGTACGAGCAGTACTTC,TRBV11-3,TRBJ2-7,TRBD2,once
CASSLAPGTSGVSDTQYF,TGTGCCAGCAGCTTGGCCCCCGGGACTAGCGGGGTGTCAGATACGCAGTATTTT,TRBV5-6,TRBJ2-3,TRBD2,.
CASSLGRAGEKLFF,TGTGCCAGCAGCTTAGGCAGGGCGGGGGAAAAACTGTTTTTT,TRBV7-8,TRBJ1-4,.,.
CSASPSSAGNEQFF,TGCAGTGCTAGTCCGTCTAGCGCGGGGAATGAGCAGTTCTTC,TRBV20-1,TRBJ2-1,.,.
CASSLGQGSEAFF,TGTGCCAGCAGCTTGGGACAGGGCTCTGAAGCTTTCTTT,TRBV11-2,TRBJ1-1,TRBD1,.
CASRPGDLLFYEQYF,TGTGCCAGCAGACCCGGGGATCTGCTCTTCTACGAGCAGTACTTC,TRBV28,TRBJ2-7,.,.
CASSQMGAIGPDYYEQYF,TGCGCCAGCAGCCAAATGGGGGCCATTGGACCAGACTACTACGAGCAGTACTTC,TRBV4-1,TRBJ2-7,.,.
CASSLYLGGNRGRENTIYF,TGTGCCAGCAGTTTATACCTGGGAGGGAACAGGGGCCGGGAAAACACCATATATTTT,TRBV28,TRBJ1-3,TRBD1,.
CASSLDRGYGYTF,TGTGCCAGCAGCCTAGACAGGGGCTATGGCTACACCTTC,TRBV7-3,TRBJ1-2,TRBD1,.
CASSYERGQYNSPLHF,TGTGCCAGCAGTTACGAGAGGGGGCAGTATAATTCACCCCTCCACTTT,TRBV6-2/TRBV6-3,TRBJ1-6,TRBD1,once
CAISEASSPTDTQYF,TGTGCCATCAGTGAGGCTAGCTCCCCCACAGATACGCAGTATTTT,TRBV10-3,TRBJ2-3,.,once
CASSFSGTGFNRYF,TGTGCCAGCAGCTTTTCCGGGACAGGGTTTAATCGGTACTTC,TRBV7-2,TRBJ2-5,TRBD1,.
CASRGGRLATANEQFF,TGTGCCAGCAGGGGGGGTCGTCTAGCGACTGCCAATGAGCAGTTCTTC,TRBV5-5,TRBJ2-1,.,.
CASIQDRGLLSGYTF,TGTGCCAGCATTCAGGACAGGGGGCTTTTGAGTGGCTACACCTTC,TRBV2,TRBJ1-2,TRBD1,.
CASSSTGNTEAFF,TGTGCCAGCAGCTCGACAGGCAACACTGAAGCTTTCTTT,TRBV7-3,TRBJ1-1,.,.
CASSQRLGVGTGELFF,TGTGCCAGCAGCCAGCGATTGGGAGTAGGTACCGGGGAGCTGTTTTTT,TRBV3-1/TRBV3-2,TRBJ2-2,.,.